This TCR beta chain is from a study of blood T cell repertoires in COVID-19. Overall study: Donors in the United States, Italy and Spain gave samples during acute or convalescent COVID-19.

Authors' analysis steps: The assay estimated nucleated cells by amplifying reference gene primers. Profiled with immunoSEQ multiplex PCR; TCRdb holds only in-frame clones, not every one. The V and J calls and clone size are taken from that table; D and trimming were inferred from the DNA. The sample holds 150,000 to 200,000 clones, more than 70% seen once. Germline assignment: CDR1 MNHEY and CDR2 SVGAGI. The CDR3 sequence is 13 residues long. With 8 bases removed from V and 1 base from J, the gap between germline ends came to 11 bases. This clonotype was sampled from a human donor in a cohort sampled during active COVID-19. Sequenced: peripheral blood. The rearrangement joins TRBV6-5 to TRBJ2-5, with D tentatively TRBD1 (5 bases). CDR3 bases: TGTGCCAGCGGATACAGGCGCCAAGAGACCCAGTACTTC. Amino acids: CASGYRRQETQYF.